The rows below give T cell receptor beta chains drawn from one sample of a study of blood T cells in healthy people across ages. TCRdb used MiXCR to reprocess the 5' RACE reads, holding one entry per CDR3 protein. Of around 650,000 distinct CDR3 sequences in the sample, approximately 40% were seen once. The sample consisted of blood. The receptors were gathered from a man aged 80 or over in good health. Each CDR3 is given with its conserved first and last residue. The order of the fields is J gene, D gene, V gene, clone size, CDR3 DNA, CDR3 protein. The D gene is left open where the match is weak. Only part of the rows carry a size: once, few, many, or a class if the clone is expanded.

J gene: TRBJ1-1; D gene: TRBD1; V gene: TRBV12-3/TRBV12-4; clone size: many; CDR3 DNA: TGTGCCAGCAGTCGGACAGGGAACACTGAAGCTTTCTTT; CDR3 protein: CASSRTGNTEAFF
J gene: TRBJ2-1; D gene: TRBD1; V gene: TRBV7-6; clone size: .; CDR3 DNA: TGTGCCAGCAGCTACGACAGGGGTGCCTACAATGAGCAGTTCTTC; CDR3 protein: CASSYDRGAYNEQFF
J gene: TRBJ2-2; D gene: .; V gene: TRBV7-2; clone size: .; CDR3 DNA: TGTGCCAGCAGCTTAGTCGGAGTTAACACCGGGGAGCTGTTTTTT; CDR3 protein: CASSLVGVNTGELFF
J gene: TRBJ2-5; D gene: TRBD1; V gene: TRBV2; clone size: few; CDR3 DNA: TGTGCCAGTTGGTCGACAGGGAGTCAGAAGACCCAGTACTTC; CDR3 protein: CASWSTGSQKTQYF
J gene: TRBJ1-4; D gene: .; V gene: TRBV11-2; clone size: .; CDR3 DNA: TGTGCCAGCAGCTCAGATCGGGAAAAACTGTTTTTT; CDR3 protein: CASSSDREKLFF
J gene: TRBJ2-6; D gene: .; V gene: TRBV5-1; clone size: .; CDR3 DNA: TGCGCCAGCAGCTTGCACCAAGGTCTATCCAACGTCCTGACTTTC; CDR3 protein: CASSLHQGLSNVLTF
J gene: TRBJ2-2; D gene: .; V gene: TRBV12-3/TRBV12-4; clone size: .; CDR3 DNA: TGTGCCAGCAGTTTGTACGTAGGGGTCACCGGGGAGCTGTTTTTT; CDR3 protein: CASSLYVGVTGELFF
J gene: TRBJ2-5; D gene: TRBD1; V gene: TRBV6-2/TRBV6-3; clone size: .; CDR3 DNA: TGTGCCAGCAGTCTGGACAGGGTGATGGAAGAGACCCAGTACTTC; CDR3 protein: CASSLDRVMEETQYF
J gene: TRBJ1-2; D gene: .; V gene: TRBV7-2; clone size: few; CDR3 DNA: TGTGCCAGCAGCTTAGGGTATAGACCCTATGGCTACACCTTC; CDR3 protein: CASSLGYRPYGYTF
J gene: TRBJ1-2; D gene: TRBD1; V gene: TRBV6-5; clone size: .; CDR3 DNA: TGTGCCAGCAGTTACCGGGACAGGGGAAATATAGGCTACACCTTC; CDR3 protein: CASSYRDRGNIGYTF
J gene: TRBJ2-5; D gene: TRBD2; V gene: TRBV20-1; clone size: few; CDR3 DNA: TGCAGTGCTAGACCTCCCCAGCGGGAATCCCAAGAGACCCAGTACTTC; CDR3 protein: CSARPPQRESQETQYF
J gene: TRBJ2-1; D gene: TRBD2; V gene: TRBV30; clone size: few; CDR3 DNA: TGTGCCTGGGAGGGGATGGGGCTAGCGGGAAACGAGCAGTTCTTC; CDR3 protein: CAWEGMGLAGNEQFF
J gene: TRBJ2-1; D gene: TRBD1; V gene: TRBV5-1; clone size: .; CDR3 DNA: TGCGCCAGCAGCTTGGGCCTGACAGGGTGGGCGTTGGGTGAGCAGTTCTTC; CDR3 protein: CASSLGLTGWALGEQFF
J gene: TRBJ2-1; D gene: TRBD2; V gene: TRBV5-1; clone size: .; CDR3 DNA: TGCGCCAGCAGCCCCCTGGGACTAGCGGCCTACAATAAGCAGTTCTTC; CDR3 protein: CASSPLGLAAYNKQFF
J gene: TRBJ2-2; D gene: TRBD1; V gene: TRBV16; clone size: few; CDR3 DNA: TGTGCCAGCAGCCAAGACAGGGTGACCGGGGAGCTGTTTTTT; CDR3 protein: CASSQDRVTGELFF
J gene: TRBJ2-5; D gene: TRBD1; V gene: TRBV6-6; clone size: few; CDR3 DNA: TGTGCCAGCAGCCTCGGGACAGGGGGTGCAGAGACCCAGTACTTC; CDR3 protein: CASSLGTGGAETQYF
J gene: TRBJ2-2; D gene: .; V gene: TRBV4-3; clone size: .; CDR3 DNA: TGCGCCAGCAGCCAACTAGAAAGCTACCGCGGGGAGCTGTTTTTT; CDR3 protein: CASSQLESYRGELFF
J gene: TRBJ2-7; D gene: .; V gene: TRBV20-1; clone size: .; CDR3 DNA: TGCAGTGCTAGAGAGTCAGGGCGGGAGCAGTACTTC; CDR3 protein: CSARESGREQYF
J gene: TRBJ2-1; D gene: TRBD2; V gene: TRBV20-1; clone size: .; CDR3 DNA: TGCAGTGCTAGTTCCTTCGCGGGAGTGGGTTACAATGAGCAGTTCTTC; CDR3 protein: CSASSFAGVGYNEQFF
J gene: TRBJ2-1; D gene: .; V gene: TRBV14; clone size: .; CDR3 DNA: TGTGCCAGCAGCCAAGACGGAAGTAGCTCCTACAATGAGCAGTTCTTC; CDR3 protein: CASSQDGSSSYNEQFF
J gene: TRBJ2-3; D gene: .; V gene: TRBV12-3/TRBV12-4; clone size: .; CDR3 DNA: TGTGCCAGCACCTGGGGTACCTCCCCGACAGATACGCAGTATTTT; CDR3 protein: CASTWGTSPTDTQYF
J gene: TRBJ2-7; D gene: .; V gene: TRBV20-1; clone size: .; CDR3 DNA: TGCAGTGCTAGAGATCGATCCCGCGGCCCATACGAGCAGTACTTC; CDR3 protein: CSARDRSRGPYEQYF
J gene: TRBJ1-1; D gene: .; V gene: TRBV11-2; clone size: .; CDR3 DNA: TGTGCCAGCAGCTTGGGCACGGGGCCTTCTGAAGCTTTCTTT; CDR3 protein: CASSLGTGPSEAFF
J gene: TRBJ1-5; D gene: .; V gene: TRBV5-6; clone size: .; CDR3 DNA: TGTGCCAGCACCCGTGGGGGTGGTCGAGTGAATCAGCCCCAGCATTTT; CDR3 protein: CASTRGGGRVNQPQHF
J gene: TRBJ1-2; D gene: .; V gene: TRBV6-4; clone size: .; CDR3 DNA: TGTGCCAGCAGTGACCCGCAGTATGGCTACACCTTC; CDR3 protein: CASSDPQYGYTF
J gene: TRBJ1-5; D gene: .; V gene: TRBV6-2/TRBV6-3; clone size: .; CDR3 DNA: TGTGCCAGCAGTTATTGGGGGCCTGGCAATCAGCCCCAGCATTTT; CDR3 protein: CASSYWGPGNQPQHF
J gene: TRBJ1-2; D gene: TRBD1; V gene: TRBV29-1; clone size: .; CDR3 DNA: TGCAGCGTTAAGTCCGGGACAGGGGGCTTTGGCTACACCTTC; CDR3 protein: CSVKSGTGGFGYTF
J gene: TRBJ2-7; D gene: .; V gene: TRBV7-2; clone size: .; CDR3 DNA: TGTGCCGGCAGCTTAGGAGCTAGCGAGGTCTACGAGCAGTACTTC; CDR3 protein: CAGSLGASEVYEQYF
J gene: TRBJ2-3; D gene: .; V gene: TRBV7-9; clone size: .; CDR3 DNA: TGTGCCAGCAGCCGCCTGGCAACTAGCACAGATGCGCAGTATTTT; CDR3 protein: CASSRLATSTDAQYF
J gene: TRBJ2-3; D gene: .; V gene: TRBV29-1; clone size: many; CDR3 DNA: TGCAGCGTTGAAGATCAGGGACGGTCAGATACGCAGTATTTT; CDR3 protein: CSVEDQGRSDTQYF
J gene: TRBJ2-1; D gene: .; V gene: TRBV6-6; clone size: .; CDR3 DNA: TGTGCCAGCAGTTACTCCCGGGGTGGGACTGGGGTTGATGAGCAGTTCTTC; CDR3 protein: CASSYSRGGTGVDEQFF
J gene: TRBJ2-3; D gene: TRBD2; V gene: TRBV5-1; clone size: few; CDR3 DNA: TGCGCCAGCAGCCCGGGACTAACTACTAGCACGGATACGCAGTATTTT; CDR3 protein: CASSPGLTTSTDTQYF
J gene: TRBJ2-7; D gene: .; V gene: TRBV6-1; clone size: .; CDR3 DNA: TGTGCCAGCAGTGAATCGATCGCTGGACCCTCCTACGAGCAGTACTTC; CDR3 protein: CASSESIAGPSYEQYF
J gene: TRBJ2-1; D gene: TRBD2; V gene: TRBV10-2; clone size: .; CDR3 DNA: TGCGCCAGCAGCGACCAACTAGCGGGAGGTGAGCAGTTCTTC; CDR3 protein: CASSDQLAGGEQFF
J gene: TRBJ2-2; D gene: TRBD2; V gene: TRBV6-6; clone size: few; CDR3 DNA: TGTGCCAGCAGTTGGACTAGCGGGAGGTCCGGGGAGCTGTTTTTT; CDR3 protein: CASSWTSGRSGELFF
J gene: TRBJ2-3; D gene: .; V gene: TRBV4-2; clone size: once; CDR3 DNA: TGTGCCAGCAGCCAAGGACCGGACTTGAACACAGATACGCAGTATTTT; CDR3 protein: CASSQGPDLNTDTQYF
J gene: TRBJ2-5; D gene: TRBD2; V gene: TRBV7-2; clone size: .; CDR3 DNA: TGTGCCAGCAGCCCGGGACTAGCGGTCCAAGAGACCCAGTACTTC; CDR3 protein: CASSPGLAVQETQYF
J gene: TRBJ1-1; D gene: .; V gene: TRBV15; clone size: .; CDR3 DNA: TGTGCCACCAGCACCCTCACCCCGAACACTGAAGCTTTCTTT; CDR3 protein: CATSTLTPNTEAFF
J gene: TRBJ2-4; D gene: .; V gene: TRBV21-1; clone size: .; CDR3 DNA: TGTGCCAGCAGCAGCTCAGACAGGCCAGCCAAAAACATTCAGTACTTC; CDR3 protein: CASSSSDRPAKNIQYF
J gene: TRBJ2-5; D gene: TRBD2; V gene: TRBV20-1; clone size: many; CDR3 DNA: TGCAGTGCGACTCAAGCGGGAGTAGTAGAGACCCAGTACTTC; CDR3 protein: CSATQAGVVETQYF
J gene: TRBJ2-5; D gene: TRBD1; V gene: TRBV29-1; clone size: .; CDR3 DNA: TGCAGCGTTGAACTCCTGGTATGGGTAGCAGGGGGTGAGCAGTACTTC; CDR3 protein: CSVELLVWVAGGEQYF
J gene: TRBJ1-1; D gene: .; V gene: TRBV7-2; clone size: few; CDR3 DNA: TGTGCCAGCAGCTCTCTTCAAGAAGCTTTCTTT; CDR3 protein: CASSSLQEAFF
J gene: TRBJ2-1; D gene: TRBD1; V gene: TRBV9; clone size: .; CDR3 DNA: TGTGCCAGCAGCGTACAGGGGGTATCTGGTGAGCAGTTCTTC; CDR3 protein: CASSVQGVSGEQFF
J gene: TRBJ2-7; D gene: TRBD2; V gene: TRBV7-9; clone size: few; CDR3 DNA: TGTGCCAGCAGCTCGGGACTAGCGGGAGTTCGGGAGCAGTACTTC; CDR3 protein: CASSSGLAGVREQYF
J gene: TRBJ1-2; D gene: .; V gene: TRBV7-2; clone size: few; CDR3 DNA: TGTGCCAGCAGCTTAGACTCGACAGTATCCTATGGCTACACCTTC; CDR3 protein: CASSLDSTVSYGYTF
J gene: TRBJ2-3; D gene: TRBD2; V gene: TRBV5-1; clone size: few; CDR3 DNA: TGCGCCAGCAGCTTGAGGACTAGCGGGGGTATCGAAGATACGCAGTATTTT; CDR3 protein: CASSLRTSGGIEDTQYF
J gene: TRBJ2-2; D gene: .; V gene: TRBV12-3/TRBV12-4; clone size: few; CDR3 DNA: TGTGCCAGCAGTTTAGCGGTGCTGGGGTCTACAGACACCGGGGAGCTGTTTTTT; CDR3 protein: CASSLAVLGSTDTGELFF
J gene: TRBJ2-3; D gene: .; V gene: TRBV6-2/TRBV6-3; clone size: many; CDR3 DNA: TGTGCCAGCAGTTCCCAGGGGACTCCCCTCCGGACGCAGTATTTT; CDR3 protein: CASSSQGTPLRTQYF
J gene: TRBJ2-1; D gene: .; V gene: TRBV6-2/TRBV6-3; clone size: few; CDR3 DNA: TGTGCCAGCACCACTCATAACTCGAACAATGAGCAGTTCTTC; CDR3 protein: CASTTHNSNNEQFF
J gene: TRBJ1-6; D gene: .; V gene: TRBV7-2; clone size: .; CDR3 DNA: TGTGCCAGCAGTTATCAGAGCTCCTATAATTCACCCCTCCACTTT; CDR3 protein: CASSYQSSYNSPLHF
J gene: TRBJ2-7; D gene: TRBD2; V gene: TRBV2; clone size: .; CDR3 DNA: TGTGCCAGCACTGGCCAGACCTTCACTAGCGGGAGCTACGAGCAGTACTTC; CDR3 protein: CASTGQTFTSGSYEQYF